The 18 T cell receptor beta chains given below trace back to one sample, sequenced in a study of shared clonotypes between healthy human individuals. Clones were sequenced by immunoSEQ multiplex PCR, and TCRdb holds only the in-frame ones, with some missing. The table lists fewer than 3 million clones, roughly 92% of them singletons, with around 0.4% in the top ten. Specimen: naive CD4+ T cells from PBMCs. This sample's subset: CD45RA+ positively selected. The receptor source for this set is a man aged 18 to 30 in good health. Some clones in this sample may be carry-over from other donors' samples.

The rearrangement joins TRBV23-1 to TRBJ2-3, with 8 positions matching TRBD2. TRBV23-1 is flagged as an ORF with uncertain function. This CDR3 is 16 amino acids long. Losses at the gene ends were 6 bases for V and 1 base for J; bases not matched to a gene: 9. CDR3 region: CASSSGGDGRTDTQYF. DNA for the CDR3: TGCGCCAGCAGCTCGGGGGGGGATGGACGCACAGATACGCAGTATTTT.

The chain links TRBV11-2 to TRBJ2-1; 7 bases agree with TRBD2. The CDR3 totals 14 residues. After removal of 3 bases from V and 2 bases from J, the junction contained 1 base not matched to a gene. CDR1 is SGHAT and CDR2 is FQNNGV in the germline V gene. The CDR3 region is CASSFSGPYNEQFF. CDR3 coding DNA: TGTGCCAGCAGCTTTAGCGGGCCCTACAATGAGCAGTTCTTC.

J is TRBJ2-7 and V is TRBV6-6, with TRBD1 identical over 8 bases. V lost 5 bases to trimming and J lost 3 bases; unmatched junction nucleotides: 12. The CDR3 loop spans 16 amino acids. Germline values: CDR1 MNHNY, CDR2 SVGAGI (reference sequence). DNA for the CDR3: TGTGCCAGCAGTACCCTTGGACAGGGCCTCTACTACGAGCAGTACTTC. Translating it yields CASSTLGQGLYYEQYF.

The CDR3 reads CAISAGQGATNEKLFF. CDR3 DNA sequence: TGTGCCATCAGCGCGGGACAGGGTGCGACTAATGAAAAACTGTTTTTT. This rearrangement joins TRBV10-3 to TRBJ1-4, with TRBD1 matching 9 bases. The CDR3 sequence is 16 residues long. The germline V gene has CDR1 ENHRY and CDR2 SYGVKD. J lost 2 bases, V lost 6 bases, and 7 bases had no gene match.

The chain employs TRBV7-9 and TRBJ2-2; TRBD1 is a possible D gene (6 bases). This CDR3 region has 14 residues. Trimming took 7 bases from V and 2 from J, leaving 11 bases between them. The germline gives CDR1 SEHNR, CDR2 FQNEAQ (reference sequence). The CDR3, as DNA: TGTGCCAGCACCCGGACAGTAAACACCGGGGAGCTGTTTTTT. This sequence encodes CASTRTVNTGELFF.

The chain is built from TRBV30 and TRBJ1-6; TRBD1 is a possible D gene (5 bases). Germline V gene data show CDR1 as GTSNPN and CDR2 as SVGIG (reference sequence). Trimming pared 4 bases from V and 3 bases from J, leaving 10 bases between. The CDR3 runs 14 residues. The CDR3 protein is CAWTPRVYNSPLHF. The CDR3 nucleotides read TGTGCCTGGACCCCCAGGGTCTATAATTCACCCCTCCACTTT.

In nucleotides, the CDR3 is TGTGCCATCAGTGATTCCGGGACAGGCTTACATGGGCAGTTCTTC. Residues: CAISDSGTGLHGQFF. The chain couples TRBV10-3 to TRBJ2-1; 8 bases line up with TRBD1. V was pared by 3 bases and J by 12 bases, with 13 bases of the junction left unmatched. CDR1 and CDR2 from the germline V gene are ENHRY and SYGVKD. The CDR3 has 15 residues.

The V call is TRBV28, the J call TRBJ1-2; 11 bases line up with TRBD1. Germline loops: CDR1 MDHEN, CDR2 SYDVKM. V gave up 5 bases and J gave up 6 bases; unmatched junction bases: 11. The CDR3 consists of 16 residues. This CDR3 reads CASSGTGGPIFHGYTF. CDR3 bases: TGTGCCAGCAGTGGGACAGGGGGTCCGATATTTCATGGCTACACCTTC.

V is TRBV4-1 and J is TRBJ2-2, with TRBD1 matching over 11 bases. The V gene's germline CDR1 is MGHRA and CDR2 YSYEKL. The CDR3 runs to 15 residues. With 6 bases clipped from V and 3 bases from J, the junction kept 3 bases outside the gene matches. CDR3 residues: CASRPGQGDTGELFF. Here the CDR3 DNA reads TGCGCCAGCAGACCGGGACAGGGGGACACCGGGGAGCTGTTTTTT.

The V gene is TRBV6-1, the J gene TRBJ1-1; no firm D call. CDR1 is MNHNS, CDR2 SASEGT, per germline. V was pared by 7 bases and J by 5 bases, with 17 bases between. This CDR3 has 14 residues. The chain's CDR3 is CASKNSLGWTEAFF. CDR3 nucleotide sequence: TGTGCCAGCAAAAACTCGCTGGGGTGGACTGAAGCTTTCTTT.

The chain recombines TRBV5-1 with TRBJ1-3; D is ambiguous. Germline lookup yields CDR1 SGHRS and CDR2 YFSETQ. Deletions cut 1 base from V and 2 bases from J, with 7 bases between. The CDR3 consists of 14 residues. The CDR3 is CASSLFGAGNTIYF. For the CDR3, the DNA is TGCGCCAGCAGCTTGTTTGGGGCTGGAAACACCATATATTTT. The complete variable domain, with remaining parts taken from reference TRBV5-1 and TRBJ1-3, reads KAGVTQTPRYLIKTRGQQVTLSCSPISGHRSVSWYQQTPGQGLQFLFEYFSETQRNKGNFPGRFSGRQFSNSRSEMNVSTLELGDSALYLCASSLFGAGNTIYFGEGSWLTVV.

The rearrangement uses TRBV9 and TRBJ2-3; the D is unclear. Germline-derived CDR1 and CDR2 are SGDLS and YYNGEE. Trimming took off 1 base at V and 4 bases at J, with 10 bases between the two ends. The CDR3 length is 14 residues. The CDR3 sequence is CASSVRAVSDTQYF. The DNA of the CDR3 is TGTGCCAGCAGCGTAAGGGCGGTTTCAGATACGCAGTATTTT.

Concerning this clone: This specimen includes other DNA sequences encoding the same CDR3. CDR3 in DNA: TGCAGCGTTGAAAAGCCCTTGAACACTGAAGCTTTCTTT. This gives the protein CSVEKPLNTEAFF. The chain has TRBV29-1 and TRBJ1-1, with D hard to call. Germline CDR1 and CDR2: SQVTM and ANQGSEA. This CDR3 has 13 residues. The V end was cut by 2 bases, the J end by 0 bases, with 7 bases between.

The chain carries TRBV10-3 and TRBJ2-2; 10 nucleotides align to TRBD1. The CDR3 loop spans 14 amino acids. Trimming cost V 9 bases and J 7 bases; bases outside gene matches: 8. The V gene's germline CDR1 is ENHRY and CDR2 SYGVKD. The CDR3 loop is CAIRSGTGVGELFF. The CDR3 DNA reads TGTGCCATACGCTCCGGGACAGGGGTCGGGGAGCTGTTTTTT.

This chain connects TRBV6-6 to TRBJ1-2, with TRBD1 identical over 10 bases. This CDR3 contains 13 residues. With 5 bases clipped from V and 5 bases from J, the junction kept 2 bases outside the gene matches. The germline gives CDR1 MNHNY, CDR2 SVGAGI (reference sequence). DNA of the CDR3: TGTGCCAGCAGTGGGACAGGGGAGTATGGCTACACCTTC. This encodes CASSGTGEYGYTF.

J is TRBJ2-6 and V is TRBV19; no clear D. The CDR3 totals 16 residues. Germline V CDR1 and CDR2: LNHDA, SQIVND (reference sequence). The V gene lost 5 bases and the J gene lost 0 bases, with 11 bases spanning the gap. The CDR3: CASSRYSSSGANVLTF. The CDR3 bases are TGTGCCAGTAGTCGGTACAGTTCCTCTGGGGCCAACGTCCTGACTTTC.

The CDR3 nucleotides read TGTGCCAGCAGCCTCTCGTCGGGCTCCTACAATGAGCAGTTCTTC. Its protein product is CASSLSSGSYNEQFF. V is TRBV27 and J is TRBJ2-1; D gene uncertain. The V gene's germline CDR1 is MNHEY and CDR2 SMNVEV (reference sequence). Deletions cut 6 bases from V and 0 bases from J, with 12 bases between. The CDR3 sequence is 15 residues long.

The CDR3 bases are TGTGCCTGGAGTGGGGTAGCGGGAGCCAGTTCCTACGAGCAGTACTTC. As protein: CAWSGVAGASSYEQYF. The chain links TRBV30 to TRBJ2-7; 9 nucleotides line up with TRBD2. This CDR3 is built from 16 residues. The ends lost 1 base at V and 1 base at J; junction bases unmatched: 8. Germline V gene sequence: CDR1 GTSNPN, CDR2 SVGIG (reference sequence).